This T cell receptor (beta chain) was identified in a study of identical twins. Study results and limitations: Analyses based on zero insertions could be partly confounded by invariant MAIT and iNKT cells.

A note on this clonotype: Its matching antigen is unknown.

The V segment lost 0 bases and the J segment 3 bases; nucleotides outside the gene matches: 4. Germline CDR1 WNHNN, CDR2 SYGVQD (reference sequence). This CDR3 spans 15 amino acids. MiXCR, applied by TCRdb to the 5' RACE reads, yields one record per CDR3 protein. The table lists approximately 600,000 distinct CDR3 sequences, around a tenth of them singletons. The data were also submitted as part of a second study, on yellow fever vaccine responses in identical twins.

The chain uses TRBV10-1 and TRBJ2-7, with TRBD1 matching 8 bases. The clonotype comes from a woman under 30 in good health. The sequenced sample consisted of PBMCs. CDR3: CASSESRGQGYEQYF. The DNA for the CDR3 is TGCGCCAGCAGTGAGTCGAGAGGACAGGGCTACGAGCAGTACTTC.